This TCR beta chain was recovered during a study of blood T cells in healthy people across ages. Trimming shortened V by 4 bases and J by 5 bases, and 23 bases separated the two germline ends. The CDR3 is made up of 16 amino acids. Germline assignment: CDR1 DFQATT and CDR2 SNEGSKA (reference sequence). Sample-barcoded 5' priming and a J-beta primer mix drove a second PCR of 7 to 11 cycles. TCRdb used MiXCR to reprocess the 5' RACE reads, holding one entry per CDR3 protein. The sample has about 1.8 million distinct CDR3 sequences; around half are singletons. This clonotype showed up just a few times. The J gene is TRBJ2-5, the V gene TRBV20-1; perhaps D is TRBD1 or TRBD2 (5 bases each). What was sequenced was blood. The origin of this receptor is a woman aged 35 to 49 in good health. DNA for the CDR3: TGCAGTGCTAATCACGTTGGGGGTAGGGTTTACGAGACCCAGTACTTC. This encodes CSANHVGGRVYETQYF.